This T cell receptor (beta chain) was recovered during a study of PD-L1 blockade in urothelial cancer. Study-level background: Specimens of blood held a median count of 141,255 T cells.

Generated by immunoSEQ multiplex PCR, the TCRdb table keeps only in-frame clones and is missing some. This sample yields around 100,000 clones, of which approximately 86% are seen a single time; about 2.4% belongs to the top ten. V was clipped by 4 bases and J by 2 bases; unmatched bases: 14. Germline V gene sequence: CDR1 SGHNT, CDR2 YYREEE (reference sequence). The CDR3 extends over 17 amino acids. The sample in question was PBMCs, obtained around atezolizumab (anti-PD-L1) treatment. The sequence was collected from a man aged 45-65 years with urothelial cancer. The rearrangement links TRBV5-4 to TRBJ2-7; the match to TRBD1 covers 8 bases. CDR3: CASSHGQGPGGTYEQYF. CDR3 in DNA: TGTGCCAGCAGCCATGGACAGGGTCCCGGTGGAACCTACGAGCAGTACTTC.